The next 9 T cell receptor beta chains were all read from a single sample in a study of metastatic and nonmetastatic thyroid tumors. Prior to thyroid surgery, none of the patients had received any treatment. With MiXCR, TCRdb reprocessed the PCR reads. The sample yields about 15,000 clones, over 20% seen once. The sequenced sample was tumor tissue. These receptors originate from a female donor with papillary thyroid cancer or a benign thyroid nodule (not recorded which). Some clones in this sample may be carry-over from other donors' samples.

The chain links TRBV6-1 to TRBJ2-1; TRBD2 agrees at 10 bases. The CDR3 is 15 residues long. The J segment lost 4 bases and the V segment lost 4 bases, leaving 4 bases of the junction unmatched. Looked up from germline, CDR1 is MNHNS and CDR2 is SASEGT. The CDR3 DNA sequence: TGTGCCAGCAGTGGGTCTAGCGGGGGATACAATGAGCAGTTCTTC. Translating it yields CASSGSSGGYNEQFF.

The chain links TRBV7-2 to TRBJ1-1; D is perhaps TRBD1 (5 bases). Germline V lookup: CDR1 SGHTA, CDR2 FQGNSA. V lost 3 bases and J lost 3, with 11 bases in between. The CDR3 length is 14 residues. The CDR3 region has the DNA TGTGCCAGCAGCTTGCAGGGTTCGGACACTGAAGCTTTCTTT. It specifies CASSLQGSDTEAFF.

This clone is medium-sized in the sample. The chain recombines TRBV6-2 or TRBV6-3 with TRBJ2-2; TRBD1 matches at 8 bases. Trimming cost V 5 bases and J 5 bases; bases outside gene matches: 4. The length of the CDR3 is 14 residues. Germline CDR1 and CDR2: MNHEY and SVGEGT. The CDR3 DNA is TGTGCCAGCAGTCCCGGGACAGGAACCGGGGAGCTGTTTTTT. Its translation is CASSPGTGTGELFF.

This clone was recorded at least ten times. V is TRBV18 and J is TRBJ1-3; TRBD1 might be the D (5 bases). The V end was cut by 2 bases, the J end by 0 bases, with 5 bases between. The CDR3 spans 14 residues. Germline lookup yields CDR1 KGHSH and CDR2 LQKENI. The CDR3, as DNA: TGTGCCAGCTCACCAGGACACTCTGGAAACACCATATATTTT. This codes for CASSPGHSGNTIYF.

This clone has just a few counts. CDR3 residues: CASSLEGFQNIQYF. In nucleotides, the CDR3 is TGTGCCAGCAGCTTGGAGGGGTTCCAAAACATTCAGTACTTC. The chain carries TRBV5-5 and TRBJ2-4, with D maybe TRBD1 (5 bases). Germline V gives CDR1 SGHKS, CDR2 YYEKEE (reference sequence). Trimming pared 0 bases from V and 5 bases from J, leaving 9 bases between. This CDR3 contains 14 residues.

Only a few counts were recorded for this clone. The J gene is TRBJ2-7, the V gene TRBV27; the D gene is possibly TRBD2 (6 bases). The CDR3 has 13 residues. The germline V and J ends were trimmed by 7 bases and 11 bases, with 21 bases remaining between them. The germline V gene encodes CDR1 MNHEY and CDR2 SMNVEV (reference sequence). CDR3 sequence reads: CASNETIREQKYF. DNA for the CDR3: TGTGCCAGCAACGAAACGATCCGGGAGCAGAAGTACTTC.

The rearrangement joins TRBV2 to TRBJ2-3, with 9 bases matching TRBD2. This CDR3 has 17 residues. Germline CDR1 reads SNHLY; CDR2 reads FYNNEI. J gave up 2 bases and V 6 bases, and 12 bases lay outside the gene matches. DNA for the CDR3: TGTGCCAGCAGAGGAATAGCGGGAGTGACAAACACAGATACGCAGTATTTT. It is translated as CASRGIAGVTNTDTQYF.

This clone occurred a few times. This chain uses TRBV28 with TRBJ1-5, with 7 bases matching TRBD1. The CDR3 has 12 residues. Germline V lookup: CDR1 MDHEN, CDR2 SYDVKM. V was pared by 6 bases and J by 11 bases, with 7 bases of the junction left unmatched. DNA of the CDR3: TGTGCCAGCAGAACAGGGGCCAGGGCCCAGCATTTT. Its protein is CASRTGARAQHF. The whole variable domain, filled in from reference TRBV28 and TRBJ1-5, reads DVKVTQSSRYLVKRTGEKVFLECVQDMDHENMFWYRQDPGLGLRLIYFSYDVKMKEKGDIPEGYSVSREKKERFSLILESASTNQTSMYLCASRTGARAQHFGDGTRLSIL.

This clone has more than one count but fewer than ten. The V call is TRBV28, the J call TRBJ2-1; 9 bases fit TRBD2. Looked up from germline, CDR1 is MDHEN and CDR2 is SYDVKM. The V and J ends lost 5 bases and 10 bases, in that order; junction bases with no gene match: 15. This CDR3 has 16 amino acids. CDR3 nucleotide sequence: TGTGCCAGCAGTGACTTAGGTAGCGGGAGTTCTAAGGAGCAGTTCTTC. It yields the protein CASSDLGSGSSKEQFF.